One sample yielded the 18 T cell receptor beta chains listed below, sequenced in a study of response to subunit inactivated influenza vaccine. Using its own MiXCR run on the RT-PCR reads, TCRdb lists one record per CDR3 protein. Here the sample spans 500,000 to 700,000 distinct CDR3 sequences, approximately 24% being singletons. This sample also belongs to another study, concerning T cells expressing NK-cell markers. That work states: Researchers built TCR beta cDNA using 5'RACE template switching with UMIs.

The material was CD4+ T cells sorted from PBMCs, obtained approximately 12 days after vaccination. The receptors shown here come from a man between 50 and 59 years old who received an inactivated influenza vaccine.

The chain couples TRBV20-1 to TRBJ1-5; no firm D call. CDR1 is DFQATT, CDR2 SNEGSKA, per germline (reference sequence). The CDR3 consists of 14 residues. Trimming left V 0 bases short and J 5 bases short, with 11 bases between. CDR3 residues: CSAREGGSHQPQHF. The CDR3 coding sequence is TGCAGTGCTAGAGAGGGAGGCAGCCATCAGCCCCAGCATTTT.

This clonotype showed up just a few times. The chain links TRBV29-1 to TRBJ2-2; D perhaps matches TRBD2 (6 bases). V was shortened by 3 bases and J by 4 bases, with 12 bases between the two germline ends. This CDR3 region has 14 residues. CDR1 is SQVTM and CDR2 is ANQGSEA in the germline V gene. The CDR3 is CSVDGSGGTGELFF. The CDR3 region has the DNA TGCAGCGTTGACGGGTCCGGGGGCACCGGGGAGCTGTTTTTT.

The V call is TRBV7-9, the J call TRBJ2-1; D unresolved. The germline gives CDR1 SEHNR, CDR2 FQNEAQ (reference sequence). Trimming cost V 4 bases and J 5 bases, with 12 bases left between them. The CDR3 is 14 amino acids. This chain's CDR3 is CASSSFDENNEQFF. The CDR3 DNA is TGTGCCAGCAGCTCGTTCGACGAAAACAATGAGCAGTTCTTC.

This clonotype showed up just a few times. V usage is TRBV28 and J usage is TRBJ1-2, with TRBD1 matching over 9 bases. The CDR3 consists of 14 residues. V lost 10 bases and J lost 8; bases outside the gene matches: 14. Looked up from germline, CDR1 is MDHEN and CDR2 is SYDVKM. CDR3 amino acids: CATTGDRVSRGYTF. The CDR3 nucleotides read TGTGCCACAACGGGGGACAGGGTCAGTAGAGGCTACACCTTC.

The genes are TRBV19 and TRBJ2-2; 7 bases are a match to TRBD1. Losses at the gene ends were 4 bases for V and 1 base for J; bases not matched to a gene: 3. The CDR3 has 15 residues. Germline CDR1 is LNHDA and CDR2 is SQIVND (reference sequence). CDR3: CASSKGQMNTGELFF. The CDR3 bases are TGTGCCAGTAGTAAGGGACAGATGAACACCGGGGAGCTGTTTTTT.

The rearrangement links TRBV2 to TRBJ2-7, with 7 bases matching TRBD1. V was pared by 7 bases and J by 6 bases, with 9 bases of the junction left unmatched. Germline V CDR1 and CDR2: SNHLY, FYNNEI. This CDR3 spans 13 amino acids. Here the CDR3 DNA reads TGTGCCAGCACCCTACTACCAGGGGGCGAGCAGTACTTC. It translates to CASTLLPGGEQYF.

The chain has TRBV20-1 and TRBJ1-4; the D gene is possibly TRBD1 (6 bases). V shed 0 bases and J shed 7 bases, with 15 bases lying between them. Germline lookup yields CDR1 DFQATT and CDR2 SNEGSKA (reference sequence). The CDR3 extends over 15 amino acids. CDR3: CSARDPTGRGEKLFF. As DNA, the CDR3 is TGCAGTGCTAGAGATCCGACAGGTCGGGGTGAAAAACTGTTTTTT.

This chain joins TRBV3-1 and TRBJ2-1; a weak D match, TRBD2 (5 bases). This CDR3 contains 15 residues. CDR1 LGHDT and CDR2 YNNKEL come from the germline V gene (reference sequence). The ends were cut back, 1 base at V and 4 bases at J, with 11 bases in the middle. CDR3 region: CASSQVGSAYNEQFF. DNA for the CDR3: TGTGCCAGCAGCCAAGTGGGGAGTGCTTACAATGAGCAGTTCTTC.

This clonotype was counted a few times. This chain uses TRBV20-1 with TRBJ1-4, with D possibly matching TRBD1 (6 bases). The V gene lost 4 bases and the J gene lost 4 bases, with 10 bases spanning the gap. The CDR3 is made up of 13 amino acids. The germline V gene encodes CDR1 DFQATT and CDR2 SNEGSKA (reference sequence). The CDR3 nucleotides read TGCAGTGCTACGACAGGACGTAATGAAAAACTGTTTTTT. It specifies CSATTGRNEKLFF.

In this sample, this clonotype turned up a few times. V is TRBV3-1 and J is TRBJ1-5; 7 bases align to TRBD1. Per germline, CDR1 LGHDT and CDR2 YNNKEL (reference sequence). The CDR3 length is 14 residues. J was trimmed by 2 bases and V by 5 bases; bases with no gene match: 3. The CDR3 bases are TGTGCCAGCAGCAATGACAGGGGCAATCAGCCCCAGCATTTT. It is translated as CASSNDRGNQPQHF.

This clonotype was counted only a few times. This chain joins TRBV6-2 or TRBV6-3 and TRBJ1-1; 8 bases line up with TRBD1. The germline gives CDR1 MNHEY, CDR2 SVGEGT. V trimming: 4 bases; J trimming: 3 bases; junction bases outside the gene matches: 7. The CDR3 runs to 15 residues. CDR3 sequence reads: CASSFQGALDTEAFF. In DNA form, the CDR3 reads TGTGCCAGCAGTTTCCAGGGGGCTTTGGACACTGAAGCTTTCTTT.

This clonotype was found a few times. The gene calls are TRBV6-1 and TRBJ1-1; D is perhaps TRBD1 (6 bases). The germline gives CDR1 MNHNS, CDR2 SASEGT. There are 14 residues in the CDR3. Between the trimmed V and J ends, which lost 6 bases and 1 base, there was a span of 12 bases. Written as DNA, the CDR3 is TGTGCCAGCAGCCGATCGGGACAGAACACTGAAGCTTTCTTT. It specifies CASSRSGQNTEAFF.

This clonotype was seen more than once but under ten times. This rearrangement joins TRBV7-2 to TRBJ1-5; D not certain. The germline V gene encodes CDR1 SGHTA and CDR2 FQGNSA. The ends were cut back, 2 bases at V and 11 bases at J, with 13 bases in the middle. The CDR3 extends over 13 amino acids. The CDR3 loop reads CASSLLEGQTQHF. As DNA, the CDR3 is TGTGCCAGCAGCTTACTTGAGGGCCAAACCCAGCATTTT.

This clonotype was recorded a few times. The V gene is TRBV20-1, the J gene TRBJ2-3, with 10 positions matching TRBD2. CDR3 length equals 17 residues. The V segment lost 6 bases and the J segment 4 bases; nucleotides outside the gene matches: 16. The germline V gene has CDR1 DFQATT and CDR2 SNEGSKA (reference sequence). CDR3 bases: TGCAGTGCGACGCACCCTACAAAGCGGGAGGGGGCAGATACGCAGTATTTT. Residues: CSATHPTKREGADTQYF.

This chain's CDR3 is CSASELAGVTDTQYF. Written as DNA, the CDR3 is TGCAGTGCTTCTGAACTAGCGGGAGTTACAGATACGCAGTATTTT. This chain joins TRBV20-1 and TRBJ2-3, with 11 bases aligning to TRBD2. Germline V gene sequence: CDR1 DFQATT, CDR2 SNEGSKA (reference sequence). The CDR3 consists of 15 residues. Trimming at V came to 5 bases and at J to 3 bases, leaving 7 bases not matched to a gene.

The chain uses TRBV5-1 and TRBJ2-1, with TRBD1 matching over 9 bases. Germline V gene lookup returns CDR1 SGHRS and CDR2 YFSETQ. V lost 1 base, J lost 5 bases, and 4 bases stayed unmatched. The CDR3 length is 15 residues. This CDR3 reads CASSLSTGGHNEQFF. CDR3 DNA: TGCGCCAGCAGCTTGAGCACAGGGGGCCACAATGAGCAGTTCTTC.

The chain employs TRBV4-2 and TRBJ2-1; no definite D call. This CDR3 is 16 amino acids long. Germline-derived CDR1 and CDR2 are LGHNA and YNFKEQ. Between the trimmed V and J ends, which lost 0 bases and 0 bases, there was a span of 9 bases. This CDR3 is CASSQDMRSSYNEQFF. Here the CDR3 DNA reads TGTGCCAGCAGCCAAGATATGCGGAGCTCCTACAATGAGCAGTTCTTC.

The chain couples TRBV15 to TRBJ2-1; 7 nucleotides match TRBD1. Looked up from germline, CDR1 is LNHNV and CDR2 is YYDKDF (reference sequence). V was pared by 5 bases and J by 8 bases, with 9 bases of the junction left unmatched. The CDR3 has 14 amino acids. In DNA form, the CDR3 reads TGTGCCACCAGCCCGATACAGGGGACCGATGAGCAGTTCTTC. It is translated as CATSPIQGTDEQFF.